What follows is one T cell receptor (beta chain) and its context. What it binds is not known. The sample originates from a study of cytomegalovirus exposure and HLA in healthy donors. Study-level points and caveats: TCR beta chain V- and J-gene trimming was linked, in a later analysis, to a missense variant in DCLRE1C.

Amplification used 60 Vbeta primers and 13 Jbeta primers. The data were produced by immunoSEQ multiplex PCR, yet TCRdb's version contains in-frame clones alone and is incomplete. This sample has 150,000 to 200,000 clones, with 77% found just once. This CDR3 is 16 amino acids long. Germline V gene sequence: CDR1 SNHLY, CDR2 FYNNEI. After removal of 1 base from V and 0 bases from J, the junction contained 4 bases not matched to a gene. The chain carries TRBV2 and TRBJ2-3; 7 bases are shared with TRBD1. The sequence derives from a young man in good health and CMV-seronegative. Material: PBMCs. In DNA, the CDR3 is TGTGCCAGCAGTGAAGGACAGGGTTTTAGCACAGATACGCAGTATTTT. Protein: CASSEGQGFSTDTQYF.